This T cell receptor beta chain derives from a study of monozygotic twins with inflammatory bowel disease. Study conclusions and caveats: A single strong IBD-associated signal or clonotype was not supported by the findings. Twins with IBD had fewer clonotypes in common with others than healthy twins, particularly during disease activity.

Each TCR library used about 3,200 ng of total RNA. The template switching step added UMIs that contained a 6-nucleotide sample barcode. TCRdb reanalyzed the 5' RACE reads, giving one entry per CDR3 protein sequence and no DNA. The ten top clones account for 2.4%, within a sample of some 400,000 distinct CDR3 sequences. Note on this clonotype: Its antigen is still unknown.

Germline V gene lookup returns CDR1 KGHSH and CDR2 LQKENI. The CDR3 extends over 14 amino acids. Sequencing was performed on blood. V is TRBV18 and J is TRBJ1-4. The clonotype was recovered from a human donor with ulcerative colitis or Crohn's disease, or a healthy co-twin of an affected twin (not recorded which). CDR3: CASSPRATNEKLFF.